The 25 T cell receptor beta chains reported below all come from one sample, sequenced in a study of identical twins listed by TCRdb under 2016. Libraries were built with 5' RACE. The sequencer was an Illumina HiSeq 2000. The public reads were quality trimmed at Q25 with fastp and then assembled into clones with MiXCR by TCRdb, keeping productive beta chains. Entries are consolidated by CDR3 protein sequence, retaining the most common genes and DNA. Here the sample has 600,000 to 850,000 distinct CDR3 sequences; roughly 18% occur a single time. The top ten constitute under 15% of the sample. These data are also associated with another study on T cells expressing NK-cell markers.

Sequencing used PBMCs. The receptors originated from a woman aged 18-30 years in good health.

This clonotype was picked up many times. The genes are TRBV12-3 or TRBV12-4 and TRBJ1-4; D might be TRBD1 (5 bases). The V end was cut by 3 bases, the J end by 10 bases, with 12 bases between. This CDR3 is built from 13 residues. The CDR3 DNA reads TGTGCCAGCAGTTTCGTAGGGGAAGGAAAACTGTTTTTT. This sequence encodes CASSFVGEGKLFF.

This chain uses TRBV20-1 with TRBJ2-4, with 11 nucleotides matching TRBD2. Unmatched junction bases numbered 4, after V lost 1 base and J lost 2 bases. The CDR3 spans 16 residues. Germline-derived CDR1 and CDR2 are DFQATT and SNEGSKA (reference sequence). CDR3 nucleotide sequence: TGCAGTGCTAGAGCCGGGACTAGCGGAACCAAAAACATTCAGTACTTC. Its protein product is CSARAGTSGTKNIQYF.

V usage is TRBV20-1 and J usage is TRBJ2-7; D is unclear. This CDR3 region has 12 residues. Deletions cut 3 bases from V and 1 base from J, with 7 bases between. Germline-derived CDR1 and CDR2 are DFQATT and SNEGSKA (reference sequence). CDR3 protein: CSASANSYEQYF. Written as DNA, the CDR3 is TGCAGTGCTAGCGCCAATTCCTACGAGCAGTACTTC.

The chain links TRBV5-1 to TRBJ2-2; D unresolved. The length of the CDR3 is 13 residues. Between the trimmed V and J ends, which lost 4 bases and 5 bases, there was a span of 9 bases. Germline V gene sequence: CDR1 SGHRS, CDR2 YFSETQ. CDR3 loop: CASSQGPTGELFF. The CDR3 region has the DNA TGCGCCAGCAGCCAAGGCCCTACCGGGGAGCTGTTTTTT. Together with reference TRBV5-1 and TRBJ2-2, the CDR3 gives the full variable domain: KAGVTQTPRYLIKTRGQQVTLSCSPISGHRSVSWYQQTPGQGLQFLFEYFSETQRNKGNFPGRFSGRQFSNSRSEMNVSTLELGDSALYLCASSQGPTGELFFGEGSRLTVL.

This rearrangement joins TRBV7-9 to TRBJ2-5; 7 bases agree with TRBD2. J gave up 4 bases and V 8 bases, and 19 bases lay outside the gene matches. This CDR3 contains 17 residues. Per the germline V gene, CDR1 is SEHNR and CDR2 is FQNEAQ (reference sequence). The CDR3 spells CASAEGVGLKARETQYF. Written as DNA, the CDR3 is TGTGCCAGCGCAGAGGGAGTGGGACTAAAGGCGCGAGAGACCCAGTACTTC.

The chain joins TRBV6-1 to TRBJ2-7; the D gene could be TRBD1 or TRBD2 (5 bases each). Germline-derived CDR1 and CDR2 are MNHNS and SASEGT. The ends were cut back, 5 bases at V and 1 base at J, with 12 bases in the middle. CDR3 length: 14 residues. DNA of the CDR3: TGTGCCAGCAGTCTCCGGGACCCATCCTACGAGCAGTACTTC. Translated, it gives CASSLRDPSYEQYF.

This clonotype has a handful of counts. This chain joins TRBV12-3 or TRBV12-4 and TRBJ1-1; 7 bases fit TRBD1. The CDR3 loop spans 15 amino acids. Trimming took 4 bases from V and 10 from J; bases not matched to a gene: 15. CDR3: CASSSPHTTGEVAFF. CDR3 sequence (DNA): TGTGCCAGCAGTTCCCCCCATACCACAGGGGAGGTAGCTTTCTTT.

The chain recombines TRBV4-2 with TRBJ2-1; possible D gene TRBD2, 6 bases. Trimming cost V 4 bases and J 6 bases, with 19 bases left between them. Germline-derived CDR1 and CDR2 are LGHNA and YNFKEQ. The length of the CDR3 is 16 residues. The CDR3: CASSLAGTSQGNEQFF. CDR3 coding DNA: TGTGCCAGCAGCCTAGCCGGTACTAGCCAGGGCAATGAGCAGTTCTTC.

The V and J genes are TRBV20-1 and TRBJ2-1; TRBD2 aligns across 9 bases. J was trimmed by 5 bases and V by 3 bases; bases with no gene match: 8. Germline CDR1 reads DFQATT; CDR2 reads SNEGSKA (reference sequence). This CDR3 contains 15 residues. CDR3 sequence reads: CSASVVSGRNNEQFF. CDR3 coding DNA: TGCAGTGCTAGTGTGGTTAGCGGGAGAAACAATGAGCAGTTCTTC.

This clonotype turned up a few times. CDR3 protein: CASSPRGLHPPYEQYF. The CDR3 DNA reads TGTGCCAGCAGCCCCAGGGGACTGCACCCTCCCTACGAGCAGTACTTC. V usage is TRBV3-1 and J usage is TRBJ2-7, with D perhaps matching TRBD1 or TRBD2 (6 bases each). V dropped 4 bases and J dropped 2 bases, with 18 bases sitting between them. The CDR3 length is 16 residues. Germline-derived CDR1 and CDR2 are LGHDT and YNNKEL (reference sequence).

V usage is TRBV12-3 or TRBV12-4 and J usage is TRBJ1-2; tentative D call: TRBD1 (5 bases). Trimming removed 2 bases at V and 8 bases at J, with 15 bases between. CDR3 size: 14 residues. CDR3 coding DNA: TGTGCCAGCAGTTTATCAGGGCGGATTGTCGGCTACACCTTC. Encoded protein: CASSLSGRIVGYTF.

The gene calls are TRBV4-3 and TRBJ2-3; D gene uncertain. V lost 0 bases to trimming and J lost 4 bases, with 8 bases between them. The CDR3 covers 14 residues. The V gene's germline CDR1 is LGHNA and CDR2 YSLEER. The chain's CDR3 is CASSQDQRADTQYF. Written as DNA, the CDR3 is TGCGCCAGCAGCCAAGATCAACGCGCAGATACGCAGTATTTT.

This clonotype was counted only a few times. The CDR3 DNA is TGTGCCATCAGTGACACCTACTCCCAAGAGACCCAGTACTTC. This encodes CAISDTYSQETQYF. The V and J genes are TRBV10-3 and TRBJ2-5; D remains unclear. CDR3 length equals 14 residues. V was cut by 3 bases and J by 1 base, with 9 bases left in between. CDR1 and CDR2 (germline): ENHRY, SYGVKD.

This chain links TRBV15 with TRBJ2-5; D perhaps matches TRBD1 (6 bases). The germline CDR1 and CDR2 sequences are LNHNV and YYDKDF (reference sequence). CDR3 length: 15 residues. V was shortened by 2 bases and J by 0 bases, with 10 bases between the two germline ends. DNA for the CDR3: TGTGCCACCAGCAGAAGCACAGGGTACCAAGAGACCCAGTACTTC. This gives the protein CATSRSTGYQETQYF.

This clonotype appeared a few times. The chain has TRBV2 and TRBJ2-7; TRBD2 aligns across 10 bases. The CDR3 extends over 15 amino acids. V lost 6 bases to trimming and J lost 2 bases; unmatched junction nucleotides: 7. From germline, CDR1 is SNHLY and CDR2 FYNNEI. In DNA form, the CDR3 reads TGTGCCAGCAGGCCTAGCGGGGGACGACCCTACGAGCAGTACTTC. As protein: CASRPSGGRPYEQYF.

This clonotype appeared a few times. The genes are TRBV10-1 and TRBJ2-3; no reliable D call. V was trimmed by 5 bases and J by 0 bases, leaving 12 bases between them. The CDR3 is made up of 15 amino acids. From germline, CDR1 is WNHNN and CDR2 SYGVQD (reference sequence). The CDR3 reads CASSPDGRSTDTQYF. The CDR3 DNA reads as TGCGCCAGCAGTCCGGACGGACGTAGCACAGATACGCAGTATTTT.

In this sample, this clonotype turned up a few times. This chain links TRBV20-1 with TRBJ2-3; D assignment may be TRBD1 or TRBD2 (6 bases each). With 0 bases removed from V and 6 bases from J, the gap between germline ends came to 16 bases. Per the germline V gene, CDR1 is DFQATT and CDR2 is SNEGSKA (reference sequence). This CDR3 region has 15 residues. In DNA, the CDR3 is TGCAGTGCTAGAGATTCGGGGGCCGGGCGGGATACGCAGTATTTT. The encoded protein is CSARDSGAGRDTQYF.

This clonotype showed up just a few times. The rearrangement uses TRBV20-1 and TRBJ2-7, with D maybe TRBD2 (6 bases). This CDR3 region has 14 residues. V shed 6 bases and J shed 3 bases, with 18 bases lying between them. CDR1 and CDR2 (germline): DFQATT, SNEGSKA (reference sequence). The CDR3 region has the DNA TGCAGTGCCCGATCTGTAGCGGAGAGCTACGAGCAGTACTTC. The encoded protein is CSARSVAESYEQYF.

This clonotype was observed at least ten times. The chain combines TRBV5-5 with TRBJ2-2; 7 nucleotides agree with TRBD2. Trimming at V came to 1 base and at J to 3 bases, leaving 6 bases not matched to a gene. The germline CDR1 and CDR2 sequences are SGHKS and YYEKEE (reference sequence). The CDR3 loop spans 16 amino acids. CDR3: CASSLSPRGDTGELFF. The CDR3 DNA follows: TGTGCCAGCAGCTTGTCGCCCCGGGGGGACACCGGGGAGCTGTTTTTT.

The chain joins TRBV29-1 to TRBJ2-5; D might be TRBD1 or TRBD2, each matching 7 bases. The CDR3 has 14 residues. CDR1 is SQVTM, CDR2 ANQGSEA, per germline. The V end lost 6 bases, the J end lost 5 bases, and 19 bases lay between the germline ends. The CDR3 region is CSVIRNRGGETQYF. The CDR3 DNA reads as TGCAGCGTCATACGAAACAGGGGAGGGGAGACCCAGTACTTC.

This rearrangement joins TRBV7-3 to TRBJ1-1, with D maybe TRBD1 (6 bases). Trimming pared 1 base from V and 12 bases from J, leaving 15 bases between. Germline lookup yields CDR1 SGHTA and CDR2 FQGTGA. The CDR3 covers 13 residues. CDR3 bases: TGTGCCAGCAGCTTAATGGGCAGGGGTATAACTTTCTTT. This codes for CASSLMGRGITFF.

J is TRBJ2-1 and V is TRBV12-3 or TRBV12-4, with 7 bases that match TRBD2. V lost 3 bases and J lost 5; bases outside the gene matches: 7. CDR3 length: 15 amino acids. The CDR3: CASSFSGGGNNEQFF. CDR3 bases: TGTGCCAGCAGTTTTTCTGGGGGGGGGAACAATGAGCAGTTCTTC.

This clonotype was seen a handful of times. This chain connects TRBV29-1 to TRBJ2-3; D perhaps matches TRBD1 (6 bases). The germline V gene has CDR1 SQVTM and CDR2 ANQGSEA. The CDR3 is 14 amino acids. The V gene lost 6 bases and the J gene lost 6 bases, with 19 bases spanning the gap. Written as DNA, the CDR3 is TGCAGCGTACGGGACACCCGGGTCAGCGATACGCAGTATTTT. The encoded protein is CSVRDTRVSDTQYF.

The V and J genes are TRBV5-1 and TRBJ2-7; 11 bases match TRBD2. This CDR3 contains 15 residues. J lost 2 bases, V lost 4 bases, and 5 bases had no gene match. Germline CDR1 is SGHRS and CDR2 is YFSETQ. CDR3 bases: TGCGCCAGCAGCCAGGAGACTAGCGGGACCTACGAGCAGTACTTC. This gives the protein CASSQETSGTYEQYF.

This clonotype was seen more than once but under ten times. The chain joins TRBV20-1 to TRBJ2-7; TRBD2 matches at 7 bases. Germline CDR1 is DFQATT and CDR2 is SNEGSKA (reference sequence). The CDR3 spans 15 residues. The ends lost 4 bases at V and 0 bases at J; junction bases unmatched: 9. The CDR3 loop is CSANSLAESSYEQYF. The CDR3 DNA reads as TGCAGTGCTAATTCCCTAGCGGAAAGCTCCTACGAGCAGTACTTC.